This TCR beta chain was sequenced during a study of T cell responses to AZD1222 COVID-19 vaccine. Clones were read by immunoSEQ multiplex PCR, and TCRdb kept only the in-frame ones, dropping some. The data contain some 140,000 clones, 88% of them seen just once; the ten biggest clones take up roughly 2.9%. This TCR came from an adult in good health. Sequencing used peripheral blood, obtained on day 0 of AZD1222 vaccination.

DNA of the CDR3: TGTGCCAGCAGTGACCCCAACAGCATAACAGCGAACACCGGGGAGCTGTTTTTT. This sequence encodes CASSDPNSITANTGELFF. This sequence joins TRBV6-2 or TRBV6-3 and TRBJ2-2; no definite D call. The V and J ends lost 5 bases and 0 bases respectively, with 19 bases between them. The CDR3 totals 18 residues. In germline, CDR1 is MNHEY, CDR2 SVGEGT.